This T cell receptor (beta chain) was observed in a study of T cell responses to AZD1222 COVID-19 vaccine. This CDR3 contains 18 residues. Trimming cost V 5 bases and J 0 bases; bases outside gene matches: 12. The germline V gene has CDR1 SGHVS and CDR2 FQNEAQ. The protocol was immunoSEQ multiplex PCR, while the TCRdb copy is restricted to in-frame clones and leaves out a portion. The data hold just under 150,000 clones, with roughly 88% observed a single time. Sequences were derived from peripheral blood, sampled 28 days after the second dose of the MenACWY control vaccine. This receptor was obtained from an adult who received the MenACWY meningococcal vaccine as a control. The chain carries TRBV7-8 and TRBJ2-1, with TRBD2 identical over 8 bases. CDR3 DNA: TGTGCCAGCAGCCGAACTTTCGGGAGGGCCCGCTCCTACAATGAGCAGTTCTTC. This codes for CASSRTFGRARSYNEQFF.